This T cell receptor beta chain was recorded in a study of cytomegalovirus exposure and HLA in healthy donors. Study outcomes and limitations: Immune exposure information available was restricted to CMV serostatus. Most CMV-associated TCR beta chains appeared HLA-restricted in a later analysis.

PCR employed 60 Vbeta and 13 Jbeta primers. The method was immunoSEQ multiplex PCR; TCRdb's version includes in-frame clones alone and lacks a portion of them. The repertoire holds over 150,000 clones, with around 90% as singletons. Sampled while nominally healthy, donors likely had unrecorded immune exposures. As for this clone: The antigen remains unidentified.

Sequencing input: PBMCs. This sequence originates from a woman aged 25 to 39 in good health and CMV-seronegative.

The CDR3 nucleotides read TGTGCCAGCAGCGCACTGACAGTAGTCTATGGCTACACCTTC. It specifies CASSALTVVYGYTF. The chain links TRBV7-9 to TRBJ1-2, with D tentatively TRBD1 (5 bases). The germline gives CDR1 SEHNR, CDR2 FQNEAQ (reference sequence). The CDR3 sequence is 14 residues long. Trimming took off 5 bases at V and 4 bases at J, with 14 bases between the two ends. Full variable domain (missing parts from reference TRBV7-9 and TRBJ1-2): DTGVSQNPRHKITKRGQNVTFRCDPISEHNRLYWYRQTLGQGPEFLTYFQNEAQLEKSRLLSDRFSAERPKGSFSTLEIQRTEQGDSAMYLCASSALTVVYGYTFGSGTRLTVV.